This TCR beta chain stems from a study of T cell repertoires in cytomegalovirus infection. Study background: HLA-B-restricted CMV epitopes that are well studied, plus recently identified HLA-C-restricted ones, were used by the study. Both a matching HLA type and CMV infection were indicated by public TCR beta signatures. Overall study results and limits: HLA-C-restricted TCR beta clonotypes specific for CMV led the ex vivo response. Carriage of CMV together with the relevant HLA was identifiable through cumulative public TCR beta family frequency.

TCRdb recomputed calls from the reads with MiXCR, one row per CDR3 protein. The table includes about half a million distinct CDR3 sequences, 40% to 50% detected once. A note on this clonotype: Its specificity is unknown.

Trimming removed 3 bases from V and 5 bases from J; junction bases left unmatched: 7. This CDR3 has 14 amino acids. Germline V gene data show CDR1 as SNHLY and CDR2 as FYNNEI. The TCR comes from a human donor in good health (CMV status not recorded). Some clones in this sample may be carry-over from other donors' samples. Source: cultured PBMCs, taken from culture after CMV antigen stimulation. The chain employs TRBV2 and TRBJ2-7; 7 bases align to TRBD2. CDR3 bases: TGTGCCAGCAGTGATGGACTAGGTTCGGACGAGCAGTACTTC. Translating it yields CASSDGLGSDEQYF.